Sequencing of this T cell receptor beta chain was carried out in a study of chemoradiotherapy in HPV16-positive cancers (dated by TCRdb to 2021 to 2024). Looking at the study overall: Using functional T-cell assays on cells from a couple of HPV16-positive patients, the researchers defined candidate HPV-specific T-cell clones and common TCR motifs. The study set out to ask whether T-cell immunity against the HPV oncoproteins E6 and E7 changes over the course of chemoradiotherapy and whether that immunity affects survival. The candidate HPV-specific TCRs and motifs were subsequently tracked in TCR repertoires obtained from some 80 patients with HPV-related cancers. Results the study describes overall, beyond this receptor: Improved recurrence-free survival in HPV16-positive patients was associated with expansion of HPV-responsive T cells during chemoradiotherapy. Expansion of candidate HPV-specific clones and E7-related TCR motifs was observed in the tumor microenvironment during treatment, whereas no such expansion was observed for non-HPV-specific T cells. The functional definition of HPV-specific T cells came from only two HPV16-positive patients, and the survival association was reported for HPV16-positive patients.

The library relied on the immunoSEQ multiplex PCR assay. The source is immuneACCESS, and TCRdb retained only in-frame sequences with V and J called. Part of the clones is not carried over; for the studies checked, unresolved V genes explain less than half of this, and the remainder is unexplained. This sample gives 4,000 to 6,000 clones in total; roughly 88% of them show up just once. Jointly, the top ten make up about 4.7% of the sample. Remarks on this clone: Which antigen it targets is not known. Within one base of it there is no much larger clone, and no base qualities were kept.

Because repertoires were sampled repeatedly during chemoradiotherapy, clonal expansion in the tumor microenvironment could be followed. The sample in question was tumor tissue, obtained from a patient who underwent chemoradiotherapy. This clonotype originated in a human donor with HPV-associated anogenital cancer.

The sequenced DNA: TGCAGCGTTGAAGCAGGGGGCGGTCAGCCCCAGCATTTT. Translated, this is CSVEAGGGQPQHF. In this chain, TRBV29-1 is recombined with TRBJ1-5; TRBD1 matches 8 bases in the middle. The germline V gene gives CDR1 as SQVTM and CDR2 as ANQGSEA. There are 13 amino acids in the CDR3, from cysteine to phenylalanine inclusive. Only CDR3 DNA remains: 39 bases, in frame from the first base. V is cut back by 1 base and J by 6 bases, with 2 bases in the junction unmatched.